This T cell receptor (beta chain) was identified in a study of blood T cell repertoires in COVID-19 (dated by TCRdb to 2018 to 2021). Study-level background: Collaborator samples came from the United States, Italy and Spain and covered acute and convalescent phases of COVID-19. The material from the prospective study consisted of cDNA or gDNA derived from T cells, B-cell-depleted T cells, or PBMCs. The dataset comprised deeply sampled blood TCRbeta repertoires from subjects exposed to, actively infected with, or recovered from COVID-19. The repertoires were released in a freely available public database intended as a resource for research on the immune response to SARS-CoV-2. Samples were obtained from the ongoing ImmuneRACE study (first 160 participants) and from 1,254 subjects provided by 6 global collaborators. A de-identified subject ID, COVID-19 status, age in years and sex were almost always included in the sample metadata. Where available, HLA class I and class II types were taken from metadata supplied by the sample provider and were not determined by assay-based typing.

The collaborating institutions used their own protocols to collect whole blood in K2EDTA tubes. For TCRbeta analysis, collaborators shipped samples in one of three forms: frozen whole blood, isolated PBMCs, or DNA extracted from either of those sample types. What the study reported, not specific to this receptor: Clinical and demographic metadata were provided uncurated, with the amount varying by source and participant.

The germline V gene encodes CDR1 LNHDA and CDR2 SQIVND (reference sequence). Clipping removes 4 bases from V and 1 base from J, with 4 as the unmatched junction base count. The CDR3 has 15 amino acids, counting the end cysteine and phenylalanine. Only CDR3 DNA is held: 45 bases, read in frame from base 1. Comments on this clone: Its antigen has not been determined. Base qualities are not recorded, but no much larger clone differs from it by a single base.

TCRbeta CDR3 regions were amplified from genomic DNA by means of the immunoSEQ Assay, a bias-controlled multiplex PCR. The paper's processing steps were these. The number of nucleated cells in each sample was estimated by amplification of reference gene primers within the assay. To quantify the absolute abundance of each unique TCRbeta CDR3 rearrangement, sequence reads were collapsed and filtered. For each sample, productive Simpson clonality was calculated by taking the square root of Simpson's diversity index across productive rearrangements. TCRdb stores this immuneACCESS table with in-frame sequences only. Part of the clones is absent; in the studies checked, under half of the shortfall reflects unresolved V genes, and no reason is known for the rest. V, J and clone size were drawn from that table, and D and trimming were deduced from the DNA. The sample table holds about 210,000 clones, of which roughly 80% were seen once. In total, the top ten clones hold about 7% of the sample.

This clonotype was obtained from a woman aged 70-85 years with acute or convalescent COVID-19. The sample was peripheral blood. The chain was built from TRBV19 and TRBJ2-1, with 7 middle bases fitting TRBD2. At the DNA level, the sequence is TGTGCCAGTAGTACGGGAGGTAGGTCCTACAATGAGCAGTTCTTC. The resulting protein is CASSTGGRSYNEQFF.